The 2 T cell receptor beta chains listed next were all sequenced from one sample in a study of cytomegalovirus exposure and HLA in healthy donors. Vbeta (60) and Jbeta (13) primers were used in the PCR. Assay: immunoSEQ multiplex PCR; the TCRdb copy retains only in-frame clones and omits some. The sample yields roughly 200,000 clones, 81% seen once. Sequencing was performed on PBMCs. The receptors here all came from a man aged 40-49 years in good health and CMV-seropositive.

This clone was seen once. The rearrangement joins TRBV5-4 to TRBJ2-7; 7 nucleotides align to TRBD1. Germline assignment: CDR1 SGHNT and CDR2 YYREEE (reference sequence). This CDR3 comprises 18 residues. The V and J ends lost 0 bases and 0 bases, in that order; junction bases with no gene match: 12. The CDR3 sequence: CASSLGTGTVIPSYEQYF. The DNA of the CDR3 is TGTGCCAGCAGCTTGGGCACCGGGACAGTTATCCCCTCCTACGAGCAGTACTTC.

The chain joins TRBV5-6 to TRBJ1-5; D may be TRBD1 (5 bases). V lost 5 bases, J lost 3 bases, and 12 bases lay in between. This CDR3 spans 14 amino acids. Germline V gene sequence: CDR1 SGHDT, CDR2 YYEEEE. In nucleotides, the CDR3 is TGTGCCAGCAGTTCTCGACAGCACAATCAGCCCCAGCATTTT. It specifies CASSSRQHNQPQHF.